This T cell receptor (beta chain) is from a study of blood T cell repertoires in COVID-19. Looking at the study overall: The United States, Italy and Spain provided the acute and convalescent COVID-19 samples.

In the authors' methods: Scientists estimated how many nucleated cells there were by amplifying reference gene primers. Sequencing used immunoSEQ multiplex PCR; TCRdb keeps in-frame clones, though not all of them. From that table come the V and J calls and clone size; the DNA was used to work out D and trimming. The sample lists 100,000 to 150,000 clones, about four fifths occurring once. This TCR came from a man between 60 and 70 years old with acute or convalescent COVID-19. Sequencing used peripheral blood.

The CDR3 protein is CASSGQGNSPLHF. The DNA of the CDR3 is TGTGCCAGCAGTGGCCAGGGTAATTCACCCCTCCACTTT. This chain connects TRBV2 to TRBJ1-6; TRBD1 might be the D (5 bases). The CDR3 covers 13 residues. Trimming pared 4 bases from V and 6 bases from J, leaving 7 bases between. Germline V CDR1 and CDR2: SNHLY, FYNNEI.